These 19 T cell receptor beta chains were all obtained from the same sample, sequenced in a study of identical twins. TCRdb independently ran MiXCR on the 5' RACE reads; one entry per CDR3 protein. In the table there are around 1.7 million distinct CDR3 sequences, around 33% of which are singletons. The sequenced material came from cord blood. The receptors stem from a newborn girl in good health.

The rearrangement uses TRBV12-3 or TRBV12-4 and TRBJ2-7, with a possible D match to TRBD1 (6 bases). The CDR3 covers 14 residues. The V end was cut by 5 bases, the J end by 7 bases, with 18 bases between. This chain's CDR3 is CASSTSGGNHEQYF. The DNA for the CDR3 is TGTGCCAGCAGTACTAGTGGGGGCAACCATGAGCAGTACTTC.

V is TRBV25-1 and J is TRBJ1-5; maybe TRBD1 (5 bases). V lost 3 bases, J lost 1 base, and 10 bases lay in between. Germline assignment: CDR1 MGHDK and CDR2 SYGVNS. CDR3 length: 15 amino acids. The CDR3 DNA is TGTGCCAGCAGTGAGGAGGGGCAGAGCAATCAGCCCCAGCATTTT. Translation gives CASSEEGQSNQPQHF.

This clonotype was observed a handful of times. The chain employs TRBV27 and TRBJ2-1, with 10 bases identical to TRBD2. Germline V gene data show CDR1 as MNHEY and CDR2 as SMNVEV (reference sequence). After removal of 5 bases from V and 9 bases from J, the junction contained 10 bases not matched to a gene. The CDR3 contains 15 residues. The DNA for the CDR3 is TGTGCCAGCAGTCCGGAGCGGGGGGGCGTCTCTGAGCAGTTCTTC. Residues: CASSPERGGVSEQFF.

The chain couples TRBV20-1 to TRBJ2-7; 10 bases fit TRBD2. V shed 1 base and J 6 bases; nucleotides not matched to a gene: 3. This CDR3 has 13 amino acids. Germline V gives CDR1 DFQATT, CDR2 SNEGSKA (reference sequence). For the CDR3, the DNA is TGCAGTGCTAGAGGGGCTAGCGGGAGCGAGCAGTACTTC. This sequence encodes CSARGASGSEQYF.

The sample holds a few counts of this clonotype. The chain employs TRBV10-3 and TRBJ1-5; the match to TRBD1 covers 9 bases. Looked up from germline, CDR1 is ENHRY and CDR2 is SYGVKD. This CDR3 is 16 amino acids long. V lost 3 bases, J lost 5 bases, and 8 bases stayed unmatched. CDR3 nucleotide sequence: TGTGCCATCAGTGACCCGGACAGGGGAAGGGATCAGCCCCAGCATTTT. It specifies CAISDPDRGRDQPQHF.

The chain has TRBV27 and TRBJ1-4; 10 positions match TRBD1. The CDR3 spans 16 residues. The germline V gene has CDR1 MNHEY and CDR2 SMNVEV (reference sequence). The ends lost 1 base at V and 4 bases at J; junction bases unmatched: 3. The CDR3 sequence is CASSLFRDRGNEKLFF. In DNA, the CDR3 is TGTGCCAGCAGTTTATTCCGGGACAGGGGTAATGAAAAACTGTTTTTT.

This clonotype was found a few times. The rearrangement joins TRBV6-1 to TRBJ1-2; D remains ambiguous. CDR1 is MNHNS, CDR2 SASEGT, per germline. The CDR3 spans 13 residues. Trimming took off 6 bases at V and 5 bases at J, with 13 bases between the two ends. The CDR3 spells CASRPHAQYGYTF. CDR3 bases: TGTGCCAGCAGACCCCACGCCCAATATGGCTACACCTTC.

This clonotype was counted only a few times. For the CDR3, the DNA is TGTGCCAGCAGCCAAGACCACGGAGGCTATACGCAGTATTTT. Its translation is CASSQDHGGYTQYF. V is TRBV4-2 and J is TRBJ2-3; D is perhaps TRBD2 (5 bases). The germline gives CDR1 LGHNA, CDR2 YNFKEQ. This CDR3 is 14 amino acids long. Trimming pared 0 bases from V and 7 bases from J, leaving 11 bases between.

At least ten counts were recorded for this clonotype. The V gene is TRBV28, the J gene TRBJ1-4, with D uncertain. Germline CDR1 MDHEN, CDR2 SYDVKM. The CDR3 runs to 13 residues. The V and J ends lost 6 bases and 6 bases respectively, with 11 bases between them. This CDR3 reads CASSPPLDEKLFF. In DNA, the CDR3 is TGTGCCAGCAGCCCCCCGCTGGATGAAAAACTGTTTTTT.

The chain couples TRBV25-1 to TRBJ2-1, with 10 bases fitting TRBD2. Germline values: CDR1 MGHDK, CDR2 SYGVNS. Trimming removed 3 bases from V and 5 bases from J; junction bases left unmatched: 7. This CDR3 is built from 16 residues. This CDR3 is CASSDPSLAGDNEQFF. DNA for the CDR3: TGTGCCAGCAGTGATCCTAGCCTAGCGGGAGACAATGAGCAGTTCTTC.

V is TRBV25-1 and J is TRBJ2-7; tentatively, D is TRBD1 (5 bases). V lost 2 bases, J lost 7 bases, and 21 bases lay in between. Germline CDR1 MGHDK, CDR2 SYGVNS. The CDR3 is made up of 16 amino acids. The CDR3 protein is CASSESAGSSYNEQYF. DNA of the CDR3: TGTGCCAGCAGTGAAAGCGCAGGGTCCTCCTACAATGAGCAGTACTTC.

This clonotype has just a few counts. V usage is TRBV24-1 and J usage is TRBJ2-1; 12 positions agree with TRBD2. V shed 0 bases and J 0 bases; nucleotides not matched to a gene: 2. Germline V gene lookup returns CDR1 KGHDR and CDR2 SFDVKD. The CDR3 runs to 18 residues. As DNA, the CDR3 is TGTGCCACCAGTGATTTGACTAGCGGGAGGAGCTCCTACAATGAGCAGTTCTTC. This translates into CATSDLTSGRSSYNEQFF.

This sequence joins TRBV4-2 and TRBJ1-5; D is unclear. CDR3 length: 15 amino acids. Germline CDR1 and CDR2: LGHNA and YNFKEQ. Trimming shortened V by 1 base and J by 3 bases, and 10 bases separated the two germline ends. In nucleotides, the CDR3 is TGTGCCAGCAGCCAAGGGTTCCAGGACAATCAGCCCCAGCATTTT. It translates to CASSQGFQDNQPQHF.

The rearrangement links TRBV4-1 to TRBJ1-5, with 10 bases lining up with TRBD1. Germline V gives CDR1 MGHRA, CDR2 YSYEKL. The CDR3 covers 17 residues. The junction had 9 bases not matched to a gene; V was cut back by 3 bases and J by 4 bases. The CDR3 DNA is TGCGCCAGCAGCCAGGCCCCGGGACAGGGGCCGAATCAGCCCCAGCATTTT. This codes for CASSQAPGQGPNQPQHF.

The chain links TRBV25-1 to TRBJ2-7; D is perhaps TRBD1 or TRBD2 (5 bases each). The CDR3 consists of 13 residues. Trimming left V 6 bases short and J 7 bases short, with 16 bases between. The germline V gene has CDR1 MGHDK and CDR2 SYGVNS. CDR3 amino acids: CASRWETAGEQYF. The CDR3 DNA follows: TGTGCCAGCAGGTGGGAGACAGCAGGGGAGCAGTACTTC.

This clonotype was seen a handful of times. The V and J genes are TRBV5-6 and TRBJ2-1, with TRBD1 matching 9 bases. The junction had 3 bases not matched to a gene; V was cut back by 3 bases and J by 2 bases. Germline V gene data show CDR1 as SGHDT and CDR2 as YYEEEE. The CDR3 runs to 15 residues. In nucleotides, the CDR3 is TGTGCCAGCAGCTGGGACAGGGAACCCTACAATGAGCAGTTCTTC. Its protein is CASSWDREPYNEQFF.

This clonotype was observed a few times. The chain carries TRBV6-1 and TRBJ1-5, with TRBD1 as a possible D gene (6 bases). This CDR3 region has 12 residues. Looked up from germline, CDR1 is MNHNS and CDR2 is SASEGT. Trimming left V 6 bases short and J 5 bases short, with 8 bases between. The CDR3 DNA sequence: TGTGCCAGCAGGGCAGGGGATCAGCCCCAGCATTTT. It yields the protein CASRAGDQPQHF.

The genes are TRBV3-1 and TRBJ2-1, with a tentative D call TRBD2 (6 bases). The assigned J gene may be wrong: the sequence end matches TRBJ2-7 better. The germline V gene encodes CDR1 LGHDT and CDR2 YNNKEL (reference sequence). CDR3 length: 16 amino acids. CDR3 nucleotide sequence: TGTGCCAGCAGCCATTATGCCGGGAGCTCCTACAATGAGCAGTACTTC. Its translation is CASSHYAGSSYNEQYF.

This clonotype has a handful of counts. This chain links TRBV12-3 or TRBV12-4 with TRBJ2-1; D may match TRBD1 or TRBD2 (5 bases each). There are 15 residues in the CDR3. Trimming removed 3 bases from V and 0 bases from J, with 9 bases in between. CDR3 DNA sequence: TGTGCCAGCAGTTTGGGGGAACGCTCCTACAATGAGCAGTTCTTC. It is translated as CASSLGERSYNEQFF.